This TCR beta chain originates from a study of T cell repertoires in cytomegalovirus infection. With regard to this clonotype: The antigen is undetermined.

MiXCR was run by TCRdb on the reads, yielding one entry per CDR3 protein. Here the sample spans roughly 730,000 distinct CDR3 sequences, about 33% being singletons. This CDR3 spans 16 amino acids. Looked up from germline, CDR1 is KGHDR and CDR2 is SFDVKD. V lost 1 base and J 9 bases, leaving 18 bases between the germline ends. This clonotype was obtained from a human donor in good health (CMV status not recorded). Some clones in this sample may be carry-over from other donors' samples. The sequenced sample was cultured PBMCs, obtained from culture after CMV antigen stimulation. The V and J genes are TRBV24-1 and TRBJ2-1; possibly TRBD2 for D (6 bases). CDR3 loop: CATSDFSWDLYGEQFF. The DNA of the CDR3 is TGTGCCACCAGTGATTTTAGTTGGGACTTGTACGGTGAGCAGTTCTTC.